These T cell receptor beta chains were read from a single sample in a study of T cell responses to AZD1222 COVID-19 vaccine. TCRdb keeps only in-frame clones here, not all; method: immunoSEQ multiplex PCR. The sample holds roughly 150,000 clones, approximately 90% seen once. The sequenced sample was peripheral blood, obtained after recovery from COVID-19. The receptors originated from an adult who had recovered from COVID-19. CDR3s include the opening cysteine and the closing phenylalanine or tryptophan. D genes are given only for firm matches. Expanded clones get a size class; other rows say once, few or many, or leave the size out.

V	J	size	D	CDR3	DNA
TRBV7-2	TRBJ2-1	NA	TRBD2	CASSFSGGYNEQFF	TGTGCCAGCAGCTTTAGCGGGGGGTACAATGAGCAGTTCTTC
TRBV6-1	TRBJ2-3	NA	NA	CASSDGADTQYF	TGTGCCAGCAGTGACGGTGCAGATACGCAGTATTTT
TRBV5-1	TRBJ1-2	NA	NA	CASSLESGPFNYGYTF	TGCGCCAGCAGCTTGGAGTCAGGGCCCTTTAACTATGGCTACACCTTC
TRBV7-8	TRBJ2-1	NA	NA	CASSFGLQGTNNEQFF	TGTGCCAGCAGCTTTGGGTTACAGGGAACTAACAATGAGCAGTTCTTC
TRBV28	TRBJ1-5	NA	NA	CASSWSSNQPQHF	TGTGCCAGCAGTTGGTCGAGCAATCAGCCCCAGCATTTT
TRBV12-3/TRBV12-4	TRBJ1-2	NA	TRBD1	CASSPGGAEGYTF	TGTGCCAGCAGTCCAGGGGGCGCTGAGGGCTACACCTTC
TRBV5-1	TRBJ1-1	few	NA	CASSMEEMNTEAFF	TGCGCCAGCAGCATGGAAGAAATGAACACTGAAGCTTTCTTT
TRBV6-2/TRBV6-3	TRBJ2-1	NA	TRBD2	CASSHPFRAGGAYNEQFF	TGTGCCAGCAGTCACCCGTTTAGAGCGGGAGGTGCCTACAATGAGCAGTTCTTC
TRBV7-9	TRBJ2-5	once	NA	CASSPFGETQYF	TGTGCCAGCAGTCCCTTCGGGGAGACCCAGTACTTC
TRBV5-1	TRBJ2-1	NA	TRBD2	CASSPTSGRTYNEQFF	TGCGCCAGCAGCCCGACTAGCGGGAGAACCTACAATGAGCAGTTCTTC
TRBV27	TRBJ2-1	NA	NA	CASSSLRQYNEQFF	TGTGCCAGCAGTTCCCTCCGACAGTACAATGAGCAGTTCTTC